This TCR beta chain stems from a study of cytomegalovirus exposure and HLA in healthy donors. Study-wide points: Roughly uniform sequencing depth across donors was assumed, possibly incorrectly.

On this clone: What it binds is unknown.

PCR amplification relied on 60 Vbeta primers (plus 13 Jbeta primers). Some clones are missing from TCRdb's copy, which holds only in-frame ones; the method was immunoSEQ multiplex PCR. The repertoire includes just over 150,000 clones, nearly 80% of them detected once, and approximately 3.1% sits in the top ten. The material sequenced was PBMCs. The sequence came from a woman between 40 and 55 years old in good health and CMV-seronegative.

The CDR3 nucleotides are TGTGCCAGCAGCCCAGGGACAGCCGGAGGAGAGACCCAGTACTTC. It yields the protein CASSPGTAGGETQYF. The chain has TRBV5-4 and TRBJ2-5; 7 bases are a match to TRBD1. The V segment lost 4 bases and the J segment 4 bases; nucleotides outside the gene matches: 10. CDR1 and CDR2 (germline): SGHNT, YYREEE (reference sequence). The CDR3 has 15 residues.